The 13 T cell receptor beta chains below come from one sample, sequenced in a study of blood T cell repertoires in COVID-19. Sequenced by immunoSEQ multiplex PCR; TCRdb stores in-frame clones only, minus some. The table records nearly 110,000 clones, about 89% of them present only once. Sequenced sample: peripheral blood. All receptors derive from a man aged 35 to 55 with active or convalescent COVID-19.

The chain has TRBV30 and TRBJ1-6, with 7 bases lining up with TRBD1. From germline, CDR1 is GTSNPN and CDR2 SVGIG (reference sequence). Trimming at V came to 5 bases and at J to 11 bases, leaving 6 bases not matched to a gene. This CDR3 has 12 residues. CDR3 bases: TGTGCCTGGGGGACAGCCGTAACACCCCTCCACTTT. Encoded protein: CAWGTAVTPLHF.

The chain is built from TRBV5-4 and TRBJ2-2; 11 bases align to TRBD2. This CDR3 has 16 residues. The trim removed 4 bases at V and 5 bases at J, leaving 7 bases unmatched. Germline V lookup: CDR1 SGHNT, CDR2 YYREEE (reference sequence). For the CDR3, the DNA is TGTGCCAGCAGCCCAGGGACTAGCGGAGCGACCGGGGAGCTGTTTTTT. Encoded protein: CASSPGTSGATGELFF.

CDR3: CASSNEGDTEAFF. Here the CDR3 DNA reads TGTGCCAGCAGCAACGAGGGGGACACTGAAGCTTTCTTT. This chain connects TRBV21-1 to TRBJ1-1; the D call of TRBD1 is as the table states it, not checked on the DNA. TRBV21-1 is a documented pseudogene. The CDR3 has 13 amino acids.

V is TRBV7-9 and J is TRBJ2-2; D uncertain. The germline CDR1 and CDR2 sequences are SEHNR and FQNEAQ (reference sequence). Trimming pared 4 bases from V and 4 bases from J, leaving 7 bases between. There are 13 residues in the CDR3. This CDR3 is CASSSPGTGELFF. As DNA, the CDR3 is TGTGCCAGCAGCTCCCCCGGCACCGGGGAGCTGTTTTTT.

This clone came up a few times. V and J are TRBV7-2 and TRBJ2-6; D is undetermined. Per germline, CDR1 SGHTA and CDR2 FQGNSA. This CDR3 region has 14 residues. V was clipped by 2 bases and J by 12 bases, with 14 bases between them. This CDR3 reads CASSLLSVGLVLTF. For the CDR3, the DNA is TGTGCCAGCAGCTTACTCAGTGTGGGCCTCGTCCTGACTTTC. The whole variable domain, filled in from reference TRBV7-2 and TRBJ2-6, reads GAGVSQSPSNKVTEKGKDVELRCDPISGHTALYWYRQSLGQGLEFLIYFQGNSAPDKSGLPSDRFSAERTGGSVSTLTIQRTQQEDSAVYLCASSLLSVGLVLTFGAGSRLTVL.

The rearrangement uses TRBV19 and TRBJ2-1; 10 nucleotides align to TRBD1. The germline gives CDR1 LNHDA, CDR2 SQIVND (reference sequence). This CDR3 comprises 15 residues. Trimming at V came to 5 bases and at J to 4 bases, leaving 5 bases not matched to a gene. The CDR3 region is CASSPGTGVYNEQFF. For the CDR3, the DNA is TGTGCCAGTAGTCCCGGGACAGGGGTTTACAATGAGCAGTTCTTC. The full variable domain, in which reference TRBV19 and TRBJ2-1 provide the parts outside the CDR3, is DGGITQSPKYLFRKEGQNVTLSCEQNLNHDAMYWYRQDPGQGLRLIYYSQIVNDFQKGDIAEGYSVSREKKESFPLTVTSAQKNPTAFYLCASSPGTGVYNEQFFGPGTRLTVL.

The V gene is TRBV3-1 (or the pseudogene TRBV3-2), the J gene TRBJ1-1; a possible D gene is TRBD1 (5 bases). The CDR3 runs to 13 residues. The V end lost 8 bases, the J end lost 4 bases, and 14 bases lay between the germline ends. Germline lookup yields CDR1 LGHDT and CDR2 YNNKEL (reference sequence). DNA of the CDR3: TGTGCCAGCGGGGCGGGGCCGGGCACTGAAGCTTTCTTT. Translation gives CASGAGPGTEAFF.

The chain has TRBV10-2 and TRBJ2-7, with D possibly matching TRBD1 (5 bases). V was pared by 5 bases and J by 2 bases, with 10 bases between. Germline CDR1 reads WSHSY; CDR2 reads SAAADI. The CDR3 is made up of 13 amino acids. The CDR3 sequence: CASSRQIAYEQYF. CDR3 nucleotide sequence: TGCGCCAGCAGTCGACAGATAGCCTACGAGCAGTACTTC.

The chain has TRBV7-9 and TRBJ1-1, with D maybe TRBD1 (5 bases). Trimming removed 4 bases from V and 6 bases from J, with 15 bases in between. The CDR3 loop spans 14 amino acids. CDR1 SEHNR and CDR2 FQNEAQ come from the germline V gene (reference sequence). The CDR3 loop reads CASSSITGISEAFF. In DNA, the CDR3 is TGTGCCAGCAGCTCTATAACAGGTATCTCTGAAGCTTTCTTT.

As DNA, the CDR3 is TGTGCCAGCAGCGTAGGCCCAGCGGGAGCCTACGAGCAGTACTTC. As protein: CASSVGPAGAYEQYF. The chain carries TRBV9 and TRBJ2-7, with 8 bases fitting TRBD2. Germline-derived CDR1 and CDR2 are SGDLS and YYNGEE. This CDR3 is 15 amino acids long. Unmatched junction bases numbered 4, after V lost 0 bases and J lost 2 bases.

This chain links TRBV7-9 with TRBJ1-1; 9 nucleotides match TRBD1. V shed 5 bases and J 3 bases; nucleotides not matched to a gene: 13. The CDR3 has 17 amino acids. CDR1 and CDR2 from the germline V gene are SEHNR and FQNEAQ (reference sequence). The CDR3 bases are TGTGCCAGCAGCACCTATCGAGGGACAGGGCCTTACACTGAAGCTTTCTTT. This codes for CASSTYRGTGPYTEAFF.

The DNA for the CDR3 is TGTGCCAGCAGACCCAGGGGACAGTACTATGGCTACACCTTC. Its translation: CASRPRGQYYGYTF. V gene TRBV28 combines with J gene TRBJ1-2, with 7 bases lining up with TRBD1. Germline loops: CDR1 MDHEN, CDR2 SYDVKM. After removal of 6 bases from V and 3 bases from J, the junction contained 7 bases not matched to a gene. The CDR3 covers 14 residues.

V gene TRBV28 combines with J gene TRBJ2-7, with D possibly matching TRBD2 (6 bases). The CDR3 loop spans 12 amino acids. V lost 3 bases and J 5 bases, leaving 8 bases between the germline ends. Germline V gene lookup returns CDR1 MDHEN and CDR2 SYDVKM. Written as DNA, the CDR3 is TGTGCCAGCAGTTTCTGGAGGGACGAGCAGTACTTC. Amino acids: CASSFWRDEQYF.